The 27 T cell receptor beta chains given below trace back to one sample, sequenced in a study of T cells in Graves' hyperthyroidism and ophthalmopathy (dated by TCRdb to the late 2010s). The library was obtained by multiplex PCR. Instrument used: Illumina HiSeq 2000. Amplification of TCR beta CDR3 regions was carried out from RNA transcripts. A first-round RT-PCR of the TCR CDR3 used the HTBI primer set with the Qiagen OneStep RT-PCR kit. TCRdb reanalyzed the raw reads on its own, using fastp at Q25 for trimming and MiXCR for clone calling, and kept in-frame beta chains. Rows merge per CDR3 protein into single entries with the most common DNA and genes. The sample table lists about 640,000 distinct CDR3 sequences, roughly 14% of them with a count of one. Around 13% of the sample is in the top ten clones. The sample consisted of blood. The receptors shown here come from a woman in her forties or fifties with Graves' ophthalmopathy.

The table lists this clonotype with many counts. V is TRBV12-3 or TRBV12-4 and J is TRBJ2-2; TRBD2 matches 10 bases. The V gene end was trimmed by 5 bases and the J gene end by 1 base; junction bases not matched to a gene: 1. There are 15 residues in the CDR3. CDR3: CASSPSGRNTGELFF. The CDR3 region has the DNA TGTGCCAGCAGTCCTAGCGGGAGGAACACCGGGGAGCTGTTTTTT.

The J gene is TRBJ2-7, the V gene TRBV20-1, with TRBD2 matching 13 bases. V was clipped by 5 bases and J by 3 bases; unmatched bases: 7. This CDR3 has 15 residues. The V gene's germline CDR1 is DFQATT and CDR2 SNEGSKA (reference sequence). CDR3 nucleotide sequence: TGCAGTGCTCTCCGACTAGCGGGAGGTGTCTACGAGCAGTACTTC. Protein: CSALRLAGGVYEQYF.

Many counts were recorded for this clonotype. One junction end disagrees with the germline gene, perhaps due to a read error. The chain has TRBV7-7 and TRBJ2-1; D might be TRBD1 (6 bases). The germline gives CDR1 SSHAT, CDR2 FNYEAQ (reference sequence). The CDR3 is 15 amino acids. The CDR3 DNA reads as TGTGCTAGCAGCCAAACAGGGAGCTCCTACAATGAGCAGTTCTTC. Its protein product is CASSQTGSSYNEQFF.

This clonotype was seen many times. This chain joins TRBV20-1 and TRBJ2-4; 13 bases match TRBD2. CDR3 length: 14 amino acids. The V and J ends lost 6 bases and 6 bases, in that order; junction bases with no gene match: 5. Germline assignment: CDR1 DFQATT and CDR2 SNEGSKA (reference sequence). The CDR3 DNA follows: TGCAGTGCCCAGGGACTAGCGGGATCAAACATTCAGTACTTC. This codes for CSAQGLAGSNIQYF.

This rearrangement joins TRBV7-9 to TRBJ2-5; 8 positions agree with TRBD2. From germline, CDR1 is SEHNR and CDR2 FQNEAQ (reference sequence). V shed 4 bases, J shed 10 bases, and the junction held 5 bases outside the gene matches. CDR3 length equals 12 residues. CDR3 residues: CASSSPGGGQYF. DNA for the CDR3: TGTGCCAGCAGCTCACCGGGGGGGGGCCAGTACTTC.

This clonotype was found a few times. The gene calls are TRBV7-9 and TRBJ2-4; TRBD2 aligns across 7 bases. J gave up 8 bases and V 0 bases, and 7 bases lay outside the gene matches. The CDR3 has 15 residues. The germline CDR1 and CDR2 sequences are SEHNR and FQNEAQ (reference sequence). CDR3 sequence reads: CASSLAGGPGDIQYF. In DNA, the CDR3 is TGTGCCAGCAGCTTAGCGGGAGGGCCTGGGGACATTCAGTACTTC.

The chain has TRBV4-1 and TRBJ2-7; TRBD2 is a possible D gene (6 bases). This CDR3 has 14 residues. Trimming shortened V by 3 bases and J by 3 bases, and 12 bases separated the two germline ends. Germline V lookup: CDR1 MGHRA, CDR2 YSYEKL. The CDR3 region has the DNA TGCGCCAGCAGCCAGCGGGACGGGTACTACGAGCAGTACTTC. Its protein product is CASSQRDGYYEQYF.

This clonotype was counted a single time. CDR3 nucleotide sequence: TGTGCCAGCCCGGACGCGGGTCAGCCCCAGCATTTT. It yields the protein CASPDAGQPQHF. The chain links TRBV28 to TRBJ1-5; D is uncertain. The V end was cut by 8 bases, the J end by 6 bases, with 11 bases between. Looked up from germline, CDR1 is MDHEN and CDR2 is SYDVKM. There are 12 residues in the CDR3.

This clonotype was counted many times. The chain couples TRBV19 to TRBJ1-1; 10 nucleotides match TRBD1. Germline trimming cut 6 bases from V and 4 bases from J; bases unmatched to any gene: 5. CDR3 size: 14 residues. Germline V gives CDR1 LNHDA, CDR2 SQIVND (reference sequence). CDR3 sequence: CASRTGGAGTEAFF. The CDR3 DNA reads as TGTGCCAGTAGGACAGGGGGCGCCGGCACTGAAGCTTTCTTT.

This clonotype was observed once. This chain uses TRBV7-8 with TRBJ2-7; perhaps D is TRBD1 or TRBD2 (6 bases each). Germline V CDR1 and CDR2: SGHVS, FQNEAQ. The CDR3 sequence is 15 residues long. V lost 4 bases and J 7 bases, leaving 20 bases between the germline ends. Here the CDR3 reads CASSSAGTGPREQYF. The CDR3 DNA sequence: TGTGCCAGCAGCTCAGCGGGTACAGGGCCCCGGGAGCAGTACTTC.

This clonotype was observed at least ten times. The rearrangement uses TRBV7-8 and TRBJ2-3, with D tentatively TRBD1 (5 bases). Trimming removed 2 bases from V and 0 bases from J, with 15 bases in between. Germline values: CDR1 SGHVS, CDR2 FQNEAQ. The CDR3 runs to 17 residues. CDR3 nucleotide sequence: TGTGCCAGCAGCTTACGGATACAGGAGATTAGCACAGATACGCAGTATTTT. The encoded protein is CASSLRIQEISTDTQYF.

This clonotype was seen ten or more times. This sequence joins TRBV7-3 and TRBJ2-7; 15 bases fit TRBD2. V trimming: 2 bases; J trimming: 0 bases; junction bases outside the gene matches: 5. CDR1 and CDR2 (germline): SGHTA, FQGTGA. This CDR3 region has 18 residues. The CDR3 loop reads CASSLGTSGRRYSYEQYF. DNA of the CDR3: TGTGCCAGCAGCTTAGGGACTAGCGGGAGGCGATACTCCTACGAGCAGTACTTC.

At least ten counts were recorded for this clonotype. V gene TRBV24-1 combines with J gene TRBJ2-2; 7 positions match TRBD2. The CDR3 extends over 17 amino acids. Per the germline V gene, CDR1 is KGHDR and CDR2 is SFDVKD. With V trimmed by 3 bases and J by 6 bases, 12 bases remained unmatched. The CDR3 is CATSDPIQAGDAGELFF. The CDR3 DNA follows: TGTGCCACCAGTGATCCGATTCAGGCGGGAGATGCCGGGGAGCTGTTTTTT.

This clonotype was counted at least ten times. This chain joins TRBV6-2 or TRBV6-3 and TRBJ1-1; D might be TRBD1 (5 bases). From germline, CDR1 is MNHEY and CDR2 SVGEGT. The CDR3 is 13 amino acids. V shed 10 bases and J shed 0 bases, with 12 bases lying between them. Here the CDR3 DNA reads TGTGCCATCCGACAAGGGGTGAACACTGAAGCTTTCTTT. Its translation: CAIRQGVNTEAFF.

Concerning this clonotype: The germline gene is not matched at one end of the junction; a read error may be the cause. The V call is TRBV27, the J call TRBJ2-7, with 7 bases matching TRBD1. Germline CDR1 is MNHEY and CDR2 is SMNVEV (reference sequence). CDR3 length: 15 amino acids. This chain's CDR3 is CASSSRTGVSHEQYF. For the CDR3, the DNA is TGTGCCAGCAGTTCCCGGACAGGTGTCTCCCACGAGCAGTACTTC.

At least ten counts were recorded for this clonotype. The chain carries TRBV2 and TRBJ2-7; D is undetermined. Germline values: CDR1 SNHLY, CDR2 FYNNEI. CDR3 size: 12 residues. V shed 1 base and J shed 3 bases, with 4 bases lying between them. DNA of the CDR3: TGTGCCAGCAGTGAAGAGGTCTACGAGCAGTACTTC. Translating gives CASSEEVYEQYF.

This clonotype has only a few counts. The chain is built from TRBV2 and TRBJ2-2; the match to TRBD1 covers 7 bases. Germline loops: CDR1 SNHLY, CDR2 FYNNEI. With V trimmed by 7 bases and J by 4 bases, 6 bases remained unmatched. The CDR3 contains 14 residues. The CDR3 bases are TGTGCCAGCATTGACAGGGCATCCACCGGGGAGCTGTTTTTT. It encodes CASIDRASTGELFF.

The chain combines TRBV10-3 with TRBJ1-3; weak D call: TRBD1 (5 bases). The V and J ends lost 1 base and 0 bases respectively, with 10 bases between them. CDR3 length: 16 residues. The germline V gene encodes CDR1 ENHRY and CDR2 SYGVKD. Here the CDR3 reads CAISEFSQGSGNTIYF. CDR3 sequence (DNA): TGTGCCATCAGTGAGTTCTCGCAGGGCTCTGGAAACACCATATATTTT.

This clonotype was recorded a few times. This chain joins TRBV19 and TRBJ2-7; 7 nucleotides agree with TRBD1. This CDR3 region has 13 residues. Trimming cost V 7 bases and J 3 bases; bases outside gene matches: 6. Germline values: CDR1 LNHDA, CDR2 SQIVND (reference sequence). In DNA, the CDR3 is TGTGCCAGTAAGAATACAGGGGACTACGAGCAGTACTTC. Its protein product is CASKNTGDYEQYF.

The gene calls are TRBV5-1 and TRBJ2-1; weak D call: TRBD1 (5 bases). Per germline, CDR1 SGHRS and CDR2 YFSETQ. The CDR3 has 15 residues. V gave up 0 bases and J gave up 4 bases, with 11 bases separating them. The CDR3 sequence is CASSLEQVKYNEQFF. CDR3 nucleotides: TGCGCCAGCAGCTTGGAACAGGTGAAATACAATGAGCAGTTCTTC. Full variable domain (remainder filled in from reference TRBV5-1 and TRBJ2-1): KAGVTQTPRYLIKTRGQQVTLSCSPISGHRSVSWYQQTPGQGLQFLFEYFSETQRNKGNFPGRFSGRQFSNSRSEMNVSTLELGDSALYLCASSLEQVKYNEQFFGPGTRLTVL.

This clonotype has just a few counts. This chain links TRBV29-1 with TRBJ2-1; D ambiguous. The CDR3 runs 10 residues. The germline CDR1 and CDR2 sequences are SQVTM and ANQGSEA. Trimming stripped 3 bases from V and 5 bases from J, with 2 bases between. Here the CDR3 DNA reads TGCAGCGTTGAGGACAATGAGCAGTTCTTC. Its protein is CSVEDNEQFF.

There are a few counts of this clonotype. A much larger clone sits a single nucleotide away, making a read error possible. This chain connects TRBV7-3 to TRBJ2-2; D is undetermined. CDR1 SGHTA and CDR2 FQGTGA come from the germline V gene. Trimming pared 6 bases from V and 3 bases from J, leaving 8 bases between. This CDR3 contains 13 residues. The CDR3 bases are TGTGCCAGCAGGAACACCGACACCGGGGAGCTGTTTTTT. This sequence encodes CASRNTDTGELFF.

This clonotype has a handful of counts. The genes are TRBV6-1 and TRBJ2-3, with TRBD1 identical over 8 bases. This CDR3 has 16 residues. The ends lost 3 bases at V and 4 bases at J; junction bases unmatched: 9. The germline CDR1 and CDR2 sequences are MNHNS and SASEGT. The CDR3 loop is CASSDGPGGASDTQYF. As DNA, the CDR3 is TGTGCCAGCAGTGACGGGCCAGGGGGCGCCTCAGATACGCAGTATTTT.

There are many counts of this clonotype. The CDR3 nucleotides read TGTGCCAGCAGTTTAATCCGTGAGGTGGGAGCTTTCTTT. Protein sequence: CASSLIREVGAFF. V usage is TRBV28 and J usage is TRBJ1-1; D is undetermined. The CDR3 consists of 13 residues. Germline V gene sequence: CDR1 MDHEN, CDR2 SYDVKM. V was clipped by 2 bases and J by 10 bases, with 14 bases between them.

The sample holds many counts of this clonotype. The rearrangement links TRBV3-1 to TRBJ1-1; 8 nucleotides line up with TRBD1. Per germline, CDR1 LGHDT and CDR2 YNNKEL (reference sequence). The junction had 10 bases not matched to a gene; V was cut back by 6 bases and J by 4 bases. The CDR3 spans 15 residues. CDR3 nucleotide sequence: TGTGCCAGCAGACCAGACAGGGGAGGCGTCACTGAAGCTTTCTTT. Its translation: CASRPDRGGVTEAFF.

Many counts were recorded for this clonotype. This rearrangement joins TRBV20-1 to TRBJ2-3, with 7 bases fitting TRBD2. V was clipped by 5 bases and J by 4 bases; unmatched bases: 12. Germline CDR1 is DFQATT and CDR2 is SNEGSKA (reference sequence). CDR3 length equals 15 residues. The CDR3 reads CSAERTSRGADTQYF. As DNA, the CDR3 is TGCAGTGCTGAACGGACTAGTCGGGGTGCAGATACGCAGTATTTT.

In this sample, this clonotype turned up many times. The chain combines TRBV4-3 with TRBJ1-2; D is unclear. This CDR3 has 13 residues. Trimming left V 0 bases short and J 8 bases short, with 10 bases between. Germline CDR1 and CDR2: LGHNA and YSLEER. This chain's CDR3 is CASSQDLGVGYTF. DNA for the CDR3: TGCGCCAGCAGCCAAGATCTCGGAGTCGGCTACACCTTC.